Below, 5 T cell receptor beta chains from the same sample are listed, as sequenced in a study of blood T cell repertoires in COVID-19. Repertoires were generated with immunoSEQ multiplex PCR, while TCRdb's copy carries only in-frame clones and drops some. Among about 190,000 clones listed, over 75% were seen once. The sequenced sample consisted of peripheral blood. The source is a woman aged 65 to 85 with acute or convalescent COVID-19.

This sequence joins TRBV7-9 and TRBJ1-4; D is unclear. Trimming stripped 5 bases from V and 1 base from J, with 11 bases between. CDR1 and CDR2 (germline): SEHNR, FQNEAQ (reference sequence). The CDR3 is made up of 15 amino acids. CDR3 region: CASSPTRGTNEKLFF. In DNA, the CDR3 is TGTGCCAGCAGCCCAACACGGGGAACTAATGAAAAACTGTTTTTT.

This chain uses TRBV5-1 with TRBJ1-4; 8 bases agree with TRBD1. The CDR3 is 18 amino acids. V shed 1 base, J shed 7 bases, and the junction held 15 bases outside the gene matches. Looked up from germline, CDR1 is SGHRS and CDR2 is YFSETQ. The CDR3 sequence is CASSLHESQGAQSEKLFF. The CDR3 DNA reads TGCGCCAGCAGCTTGCACGAATCGCAGGGGGCGCAGAGTGAAAAACTGTTTTTT.

This chain joins TRBV19 and TRBJ1-5, with D perhaps TRBD1 (6 bases). The germline gives CDR1 LNHDA, CDR2 SQIVND (reference sequence). The CDR3 covers 16 residues. V lost 6 bases, J lost 4 bases, and 19 bases lay in between. The CDR3 DNA is TGTGCCAGTAGATACTCACAGGGCGGGTTGAATCAGCCCCAGCATTTT. Residues: CASRYSQGGLNQPQHF.

The J gene is TRBJ2-2, the V gene TRBV5-1, with 13 bases lining up with TRBD2. The CDR3 runs 16 residues. Germline assignment: CDR1 SGHRS and CDR2 YFSETQ. V trimming: 6 bases; J trimming: 10 bases; junction bases outside the gene matches: 12. The CDR3 nucleotides read TGCGCCAGCACCAGACTAGCGGGAGGCAAATCGCTGGAGCTGTTTTTT. Translating gives CASTRLAGGKSLELFF.

This clone was counted only a few times. The chain is built from TRBV5-6 and TRBJ1-5; possible D gene TRBD1, 5 bases. This CDR3 contains 16 residues. V lost 4 bases and J 6 bases, leaving 20 bases between the germline ends. CDR1 and CDR2 from the germline V gene are SGHDT and YYEEEE. CDR3: CASSPRDGRLRQPQHF. In DNA form, the CDR3 reads TGTGCCAGCAGCCCACGGGACGGGAGGTTACGTCAGCCCCAGCATTTT.